The 16 T cell receptor beta chains presented below share a single source sample, sequenced in a study of T cells in tumors after PD-1 blockade. Generated by immunoSEQ multiplex PCR, the TCRdb table keeps only in-frame clones and is missing some. The table has roughly 50,000 clones, roughly 73% seen once. The sample in question was PBMCs, obtained before anti-PD-1 treatment. Every receptor here comes from a human donor with basal cell carcinoma.

The rearrangement uses TRBV19 and TRBJ2-1; 13 bases align to TRBD2. The CDR3 is 17 residues long. The trim removed 3 bases at V and 6 bases at J, leaving 8 bases unmatched. The germline CDR1 and CDR2 sequences are LNHDA and SQIVND (reference sequence). This CDR3 reads CASSIGTSGGARNEQFF. Here the CDR3 DNA reads TGTGCCAGTAGTATCGGTACTAGCGGGGGGGCTCGCAATGAGCAGTTCTTC.

The rearrangement uses TRBV2 and TRBJ2-2, with D possibly being TRBD1 (5 bases). Trimming removed 4 bases at V and 7 bases at J, with 16 bases between. The CDR3 runs to 15 residues. Germline values: CDR1 SNHLY, CDR2 FYNNEI. The CDR3 loop reads CASSVRSGYIGELFF. CDR3 bases: TGTGCCAGCAGTGTCCGGTCAGGGTACATCGGGGAGCTGTTTTTT. Full variable domain (remainder filled in from reference TRBV2 and TRBJ2-2): EPEVTQTPSHQVTQMGQEVILRCVPISNHLYFYWYRQILGQKVEFLVSFYNNEISEKSEIFDDQFSVERPDGSNFTLKIRSTKLEDSAMYFCASSVRSGYIGELFFGEGSRLTVL.

This sequence joins TRBV28 and TRBJ1-5; D is perhaps TRBD1 (5 bases). Germline V gene data show CDR1 as MDHEN and CDR2 as SYDVKM. The CDR3 is 18 amino acids. The ends were cut back, 7 bases at V and 2 bases at J, with 24 bases in the middle. CDR3 nucleotides: TGTGCCAGCACCTTGACCGGCGGGGTTCGAGGGGGCAATCAGCCCCAGCATTTT. Encoded protein: CASTLTGGVRGGNQPQHF.

This clone was found many times. The chain has TRBV5-1 and TRBJ2-2; perhaps TRBD2 as D (7 bases). This CDR3 region has 13 residues. Trimming pared 4 bases from V and 5 bases from J, leaving 9 bases between. The germline V gene has CDR1 SGHRS and CDR2 YFSETQ. The CDR3 is CASSEGGTGELFF. The CDR3 coding sequence is TGCGCCAGCAGCGAGGGGGGGACCGGGGAGCTGTTTTTT. The variable domain in full, with the rest retrieved from reference TRBV5-1 and TRBJ2-2, is KAGVTQTPRYLIKTRGQQVTLSCSPISGHRSVSWYQQTPGQGLQFLFEYFSETQRNKGNFPGRFSGRQFSNSRSEMNVSTLELGDSALYLCASSEGGTGELFFGEGSRLTVL.

The J gene is TRBJ2-7, the V gene TRBV6-5, with 9 bases fitting TRBD2. The V gene end was trimmed by 7 bases and the J gene end by 2 bases; junction bases not matched to a gene: 9. The CDR3 contains 15 residues. Germline assignment: CDR1 MNHEY and CDR2 SVGAGI. In nucleotides, the CDR3 is TGTGCCAGCACTATTACAAGCGGGGGGACCTACGAGCAGTACTTC. It translates to CASTITSGGTYEQYF.

The V gene is TRBV20-1, the J gene TRBJ1-3; possibly TRBD1 for D (5 bases). The V and J ends lost 3 bases and 4 bases respectively, with 13 bases between them. Germline V gives CDR1 DFQATT, CDR2 SNEGSKA (reference sequence). The CDR3 contains 14 residues. CDR3 in amino acids: CSASTSGRGNTIYF. CDR3 nucleotides: TGCAGTGCTAGTACCTCAGGGCGCGGAAACACCATATATTTT.

The V call is TRBV12-5, the J call TRBJ2-5, with 7 bases aligning to TRBD1. CDR3 size: 14 residues. Trimming took 6 bases from V and 9 from J; bases not matched to a gene: 13. The germline CDR1 and CDR2 sequences are LGHNT and FRNRAP. CDR3 sequence reads: CASGSLPGTGAQYF. CDR3 coding DNA: TGTGCTAGTGGGAGCCTACCGGGCACAGGGGCCCAGTACTTC.

This clone was picked up a small number of times. This chain connects TRBV2 to TRBJ1-5; D not resolved. The germline V gene encodes CDR1 SNHLY and CDR2 FYNNEI. This CDR3 has 14 amino acids. V was cut by 7 bases and J by 11 bases, with 21 bases left in between. The CDR3 is CASIAALGKVAQHF. The CDR3 DNA sequence: TGTGCCAGCATCGCAGCCCTGGGGAAAGTGGCCCAGCATTTT.

J is TRBJ2-5 and V is TRBV28; 9 bases line up with TRBD1. The germline gives CDR1 MDHEN, CDR2 SYDVKM. There are 15 residues in the CDR3. With 4 bases clipped from V and 5 bases from J, the junction kept 8 bases outside the gene matches. For the CDR3, the DNA is TGTGCCAGCAGTTCGCGACAGGGGGGGTTTGAGACCCAGTACTTC. This codes for CASSSRQGGFETQYF.

This chain joins TRBV7-8 and TRBJ2-7; D might be TRBD1 (6 bases). Germline V gene data show CDR1 as SGHVS and CDR2 as FQNEAQ. Trimming removed 5 bases at V and 6 bases at J, with 11 bases between. CDR3 size: 12 residues. CDR3 in DNA: TGTGCCAGCAGCCACAACAGGGTCGAGCAGTACTTC. Residues: CASSHNRVEQYF. The full variable domain, with the rest looked up from reference TRBV7-8 and TRBJ2-7, is GAGVSQSPRYKVAKRGQDVALRCDPISGHVSLFWYQQALGQGPEFLTYFQNEAQLDKSGLPSDRFFAERPEGSVSTLKIQRTQQEDSAVYLCASSHNRVEQYFGPGTRLTVT.

This clone appeared a single time. The V call is TRBV5-1, the J call TRBJ2-5; 7 bases fit TRBD1. The length of the CDR3 is 15 residues. From germline, CDR1 is SGHRS and CDR2 YFSETQ. V was clipped by 4 bases and J by 2 bases; unmatched bases: 8. CDR3 nucleotides: TGCGCCAGCAGCCAGGGGGACAGCCAACAAGAGACCCAGTACTTC. This translates into CASSQGDSQQETQYF.

CDR3 in amino acids: CASSLDGAYNEKLFF. The DNA for the CDR3 is TGTGCCAGCAGCTTAGATGGGGCCTATAATGAAAAACTGTTTTTT. The V and J genes are TRBV7-9 and TRBJ1-4, with a tentative D call TRBD1 (5 bases). The CDR3 sequence is 15 residues long. Germline lookup yields CDR1 SEHNR and CDR2 FQNEAQ (reference sequence). The V end was cut by 1 base, the J end by 4 bases, with 10 bases between.

In this sample, this clone turned up a few times. This specimen includes other DNA sequences encoding the same CDR3. V is TRBV28 and J is TRBJ1-1, with D possibly TRBD1 on 6 matching bases. The CDR3 has 16 residues. The V gene lost 5 bases and the J gene lost 4 bases, with 20 bases spanning the gap. Per germline, CDR1 MDHEN and CDR2 SYDVKM. CDR3 loop: CASSPPQGRGGTEAFF. CDR3 DNA sequence: TGTGCCAGCAGTCCACCACAGGGCCGCGGTGGCACTGAAGCTTTCTTT. The full variable domain, in which reference TRBV28 and TRBJ1-1 provide the parts outside the CDR3, is DVKVTQSSRYLVKRTGEKVFLECVQDMDHENMFWYRQDPGLGLRLIYFSYDVKMKEKGDIPEGYSVSREKKERFSLILESASTNQTSMYLCASSPPQGRGGTEAFFGQGTRLTVV.

This chain joins TRBV9 and TRBJ1-1, with 8 positions matching TRBD1. V lost 0 bases, J lost 1 base, and 2 bases stayed unmatched. From germline, CDR1 is SGDLS and CDR2 YYNGEE. This CDR3 comprises 15 residues. In DNA form, the CDR3 reads TGTGCCAGCAGCGTAGGGACAGGGTGGAACACTGAAGCTTTCTTT. Encoded protein: CASSVGTGWNTEAFF.

This rearrangement joins TRBV4-2 to TRBJ2-2; D call uncertain. V lost 8 bases to trimming and J lost 4 bases, with 17 bases between them. CDR1 and CDR2 (germline): LGHNA, YNFKEQ. The CDR3 runs to 15 residues. The CDR3 nucleotides read TGTGCCAGCGGTAAACAGACTTTGGGCACCGGGGAGCTGTTTTTT. Protein sequence: CASGKQTLGTGELFF.

CDR3 in amino acids: CASSVGGGSTGELFF. Written as DNA, the CDR3 is TGTGCCAGCAGCGTCGGCGGGGGGTCCACCGGGGAGCTGTTTTTT. The rearrangement links TRBV9 to TRBJ2-2, with TRBD2 identical over 8 bases. This CDR3 spans 15 amino acids. Per the germline V gene, CDR1 is SGDLS and CDR2 is YYNGEE. Losses at the gene ends were 2 bases for V and 4 bases for J; bases not matched to a gene: 4.